The clone carrying this TCR beta chain appeared a few times. The DNA is left out, because the CDR3 cannot be placed on it with certainty; the CDR3 is given as TCRdb lists it. The TCRbeta library incorporated unique molecular identifiers. A single record per CDR3 protein comes from TCRdb applying MiXCR to the PCR reads. The table has under 350,000 distinct CDR3 sequences, around 9.6% seen once. The data are from a study of T-cell reconstitution after alpha-beta-depleted transplantation in children. The origin of this receptor is a human donor who donated a stem cell graft to a child with SCID. Specimen: PBMCs from the stem cell graft donor, collected from the stem cell graft.

The CDR3 spells CASSSSGQGAHNEQFF. The chain uses TRBV7-3 and TRBJ2-1; the D call TRBD1 from the table was never checked on the DNA. The CDR3 contains 16 residues when both ends are counted. Germline V gives CDR1 SGHTA, CDR2 FQGTGA.